One and the same sample provided the 19 T cell receptor beta chains below, sequenced in a study of early T cells in non-severe SARS-CoV-2 infection. TCRdb recomputed calls from the 5' RACE reads with MiXCR, one row per CDR3 protein. In the table there are about 83,000 distinct CDR3 sequences, 10% of which are singletons. The sample consisted of whole blood, taken at baseline. These receptors were obtained from an adult who was a healthcare worker with PCR-confirmed SARS-CoV-2 infection or an uninfected control (not recorded which).

This rearrangement joins TRBV28 to TRBJ1-2, with D tentatively TRBD1 (6 bases). Trimming took 6 bases from V and 4 from J, leaving 21 bases between them. This CDR3 has 16 residues. Germline CDR1 and CDR2: MDHEN and SYDVKM. In DNA form, the CDR3 reads TGTGCCAGCAGCTTGCCAACAGGGAGCCAGAGCTATGGCTACACCTTC. The encoded protein is CASSLPTGSQSYGYTF.

The J gene is TRBJ2-5, the V gene TRBV6-5, with D possibly matching TRBD2 (6 bases). In germline, CDR1 is MNHEY, CDR2 SVGAGI. The CDR3 consists of 14 residues. Trimming removed 5 bases from V and 4 bases from J, with 14 bases in between. The CDR3 spells CASSAGTRVETQYF. The DNA for the CDR3 is TGTGCCAGCAGTGCCGGGACTCGGGTAGAGACCCAGTACTTC.

The chain employs TRBV11-2 and TRBJ2-1, with D possibly matching TRBD2 (5 bases). V lost 3 bases, J lost 6 bases, and 12 bases lay in between. CDR1 and CDR2 from the germline V gene are SGHAT and FQNNGV. The length of the CDR3 is 14 residues. Written as DNA, the CDR3 is TGTGCCAGCAGCTTGGTTCCGGGAACCAATGAGCAGTTCTTC. The encoded protein is CASSLVPGTNEQFF.

This clonotype was observed at least ten times. V is TRBV3-1 and J is TRBJ2-7, with TRBD2 matching over 9 bases. This CDR3 contains 15 residues. Germline loops: CDR1 LGHDT, CDR2 YNNKEL (reference sequence). The V gene end was trimmed by 6 bases and the J gene end by 3 bases; junction bases not matched to a gene: 9. The CDR3 is CASRESSGTNYEQYF. The CDR3 DNA sequence: TGTGCCAGCAGAGAGTCTAGCGGGACTAACTACGAGCAGTACTTC.

This clonotype rates as medium-sized. The chain carries TRBV6-6 and TRBJ2-1; D possibly corresponds to TRBD2 (7 bases). Trimming shortened V by 11 bases and J by 5 bases, and 13 bases separated the two germline ends. Germline V gives CDR1 MNHNY, CDR2 SVGAGI (reference sequence). The CDR3 is 12 amino acids. CDR3 sequence: CAGGGDNNEQFF. CDR3 DNA: TGTGCCGGGGGGGGCGACAACAATGAGCAGTTCTTC.

J is TRBJ1-4 and V is TRBV4-1; no firm D call. V was shortened by 2 bases and J by 4 bases, with 11 bases between the two germline ends. This CDR3 is built from 15 residues. The germline V gene has CDR1 MGHRA and CDR2 YSYEKL. The CDR3 coding sequence is TGCGCCAGCAGCCAAAGGTTGTGGGGTAATGAAAAACTGTTTTTT. As protein: CASSQRLWGNEKLFF.

V gene TRBV10-3 combines with J gene TRBJ1-2; 10 positions match TRBD1. CDR1 ENHRY and CDR2 SYGVKD come from the germline V gene. V trimming: 4 bases; J trimming: 5 bases; junction bases outside the gene matches: 7. The CDR3 covers 15 residues. The DNA for the CDR3 is TGTGCCATCAGTGGACCGGGACAGGGGTCTTATGGCTACACCTTC. This codes for CAISGPGQGSYGYTF.

This clonotype was seen many times. V and J are TRBV6-1 and TRBJ1-1; no clear D. This CDR3 is built from 14 residues. The germline CDR1 and CDR2 sequences are MNHNS and SASEGT. V was shortened by 3 bases and J by 1 base, with 9 bases between the two germline ends. The chain's CDR3 is CASSDRAANTEAFF. The CDR3 nucleotides are TGTGCCAGCAGTGATCGGGCAGCGAACACTGAAGCTTTCTTT.

This clonotype was found many times. The chain recombines TRBV5-5 with TRBJ2-3; 7 positions match TRBD1. CDR1 is SGHKS and CDR2 is YYEKEE in the germline V gene (reference sequence). The junction had 4 bases not matched to a gene; V was cut back by 4 bases and J by 2 bases. The CDR3 sequence is 14 residues long. The CDR3 DNA sequence: TGTGCCAGCAGCAGGGACAGTTTCACAGATACGCAGTATTTT. As protein: CASSRDSFTDTQYF.

This clonotype was counted ten times or more. This chain joins TRBV12-3 or TRBV12-4 and TRBJ2-3; D ambiguous. The V gene lost 5 bases and the J gene lost 7 bases, with 10 bases spanning the gap. This CDR3 is built from 12 residues. The CDR3 spells CASSATLNTQYF. The CDR3 nucleotides are TGTGCCAGCAGTGCGACTCTAAATACGCAGTATTTT.

In this sample, this clonotype turned up a few times. The chain uses TRBV24-1 and TRBJ2-1, with D maybe TRBD2 (6 bases). From germline, CDR1 is KGHDR and CDR2 SFDVKD. CDR3 length: 14 amino acids. V lost 4 bases, J lost 13 bases, and 19 bases lay in between. CDR3 in DNA: TGTGCCACCAGTGACCCCGGGAGTACTCTTGATCAGTTCTTC. This codes for CATSDPGSTLDQFF.

The chain couples TRBV20-1 to TRBJ2-3; 10 positions agree with TRBD2. The CDR3 has 14 amino acids. J was trimmed by 4 bases and V by 7 bases; bases with no gene match: 8. Germline lookup yields CDR1 DFQATT and CDR2 SNEGSKA (reference sequence). CDR3 protein: CSVSPLAGSDTQYF. The CDR3 nucleotides are TGCAGTGTCAGCCCACTAGCGGGATCAGATACGCAGTATTTT.

The rearrangement joins TRBV19 to TRBJ2-1; D gene uncertain. Between the trimmed V and J ends, which lost 5 bases and 6 bases, there was a span of 8 bases. The CDR3 is 12 amino acids. CDR1 is LNHDA and CDR2 is SQIVND in the germline V gene (reference sequence). CDR3 in amino acids: CASSDDFNEQFF. DNA of the CDR3: TGTGCCAGTAGTGACGATTTCAATGAGCAGTTCTTC.

In this sample, this clonotype turned up a few times. V is TRBV28 and J is TRBJ1-2; D unresolved. With 7 bases removed from V and 5 bases from J, the gap between germline ends came to 20 bases. This CDR3 comprises 15 residues. CDR1 is MDHEN and CDR2 is SYDVKM in the germline V gene. DNA of the CDR3: TGTGCCAGCACCCCAAAAGGGCAAGTCCGTTATGGCTACACCTTC. Translation: CASTPKGQVRYGYTF.

This clonotype occurred a few times. The rearrangement uses TRBV5-6 and TRBJ2-1, with unresolved D. Looked up from germline, CDR1 is SGHDT and CDR2 is YYEEEE. With 0 bases removed from V and 7 bases from J, the gap between germline ends came to 8 bases. The CDR3 runs to 13 residues. As DNA, the CDR3 is TGTGCCAGCAGCTTGGATGGTGGGAATGAGCAGTTCTTC. Amino acid sequence: CASSLDGGNEQFF.

This chain connects TRBV28 to TRBJ1-4, with TRBD1 as a possible D gene (6 bases). Trimming took 4 bases from V and 7 from J, leaving 13 bases between them. The germline gives CDR1 MDHEN, CDR2 SYDVKM. The CDR3 has 14 amino acids. The CDR3 region is CASSYQGNREKLFF. For the CDR3, the DNA is TGTGCCAGCAGTTATCAGGGGAACCGTGAAAAACTGTTTTTT.

V gene TRBV27 combines with J gene TRBJ1-5; 8 nucleotides match TRBD1. The CDR3 runs 12 residues. Germline-derived CDR1 and CDR2 are MNHEY and SMNVEV (reference sequence). Losses at the gene ends were 8 bases for V and 6 bases for J; bases not matched to a gene: 3. CDR3 coding DNA: TGTGCCAGCGGACAGGGACGTCAGCCCCAGCATTTT. The encoded protein is CASGQGRQPQHF.

Turning to this clonotype: Given a much more abundant clone one base away, this may be a read error. The CDR3 does not end in the conserved phenylalanine or tryptophan, so this is likely a read error. This chain connects TRBV4-2 to TRBJ2-7, with 13 bases lining up with TRBD2. J was trimmed by 5 bases and V by 0 bases; bases with no gene match: 4. Per the germline V gene, CDR1 is LGHNA and CDR2 is YNFKEQ. CDR3 length: 16 residues. The DNA for the CDR3 is TGTGCCAGCAGCCAAGATCGAGGACTAGCGGGAGACGAGCAGTACATC. This encodes CASSQDRGLAGDEQYI.

This clonotype has a handful of counts. J is TRBJ2-7 and V is TRBV4-1, with 8 bases aligning to TRBD1. Trimming cost V 0 bases and J 2 bases; bases outside gene matches: 6. The CDR3 is 16 amino acids. From germline, CDR1 is MGHRA and CDR2 YSYEKL. CDR3 sequence: CASSQEPTGAAYEQYF. DNA of the CDR3: TGCGCCAGCAGCCAAGAACCGACAGGGGCCGCCTACGAGCAGTACTTC.